Sequencing of this TCR beta chain was carried out in a study of neoadjuvant anti-PD-1 for oral cavity cancer (dated by TCRdb to the early 2020s). For the wider study: Patients mostly received three to four biweekly doses of nivolumab at 3 mg/kg before curative-intent surgical resection. A fourth nivolumab dose was given around day 43 to patients without progression, and definitive surgical resection was performed in those patients on days 50-56. Under RECIST 1.1, a patient counted as a responder if showing complete response, partial response or stable disease, and as a non-responder if showing progression. The parent correlative cohort included some twelve patients, with an approximately 33% response rate. Points the paper makes about the study in general: A higher pretreatment blood Treg/Th17 ratio correlated with both higher pretreatment blood TCRbeta clonality and lower post-treatment tumor TCRbeta clonality. After neoadjuvant nivolumab, non-responders showed significantly higher T cell clonality (Gini index) in PBMCs than responders did. Only three patients per response group were included in the TCR analyses, and larger cohorts for validation were called for by the authors.

In the paper's terms, the time point label means: before neoadjuvant nivolumab. The patients had newly diagnosed stage II-IVA oral cavity squamous cell carcinoma and had not received any prior systemic or radiation treatment. The cohort was made up of patients with locally advanced, HPV-negative oral cavity squamous cell carcinoma. No culture maintenance or expansion was done, as the peripheral blood mononuclear cells went straight to analysis. Samples came from a longitudinal correlative study of a single-arm phase II trial of neoadjuvant nivolumab in oral cavity squamous cell carcinoma. Subject-matched pre- and post-treatment PBMCs and tumors from three responders and three non-responders were subjected to genomic DNA-based TCRbeta sequencing. Peripheral blood mononuclear cells were collected before nivolumab treatment and again after treatment, at the time of surgery. Genomic DNA was isolated from PBMCs using the Maxwell RSC DNA from Cells kit.

This clone was detected only a few times. The clone's antigen remains unknown. Within one base of it there is no much larger clone, and no base qualities were kept. For deep sequencing, PBMC libraries mostly used about 490 ng of input genomic DNA, with six replicates for each sample. TCRbeta libraries were prepared with the immunoSEQ hsTCRbeta kit according to the manufacturer's instructions. Sequencing of the completed libraries took place using an Illumina NovaSeq 6000 S4 flow cell after they had been pooled to approximately 3.3 nM. In the paper's pipeline: The immunoSEQ Analyzer handled quality control and preprocessing of the raw data. The analysis was restricted to productive rearrangements, with each unique CDR3 amino acid sequence defining a clonotype. Using the R package tcR, the researchers computed the Gini-Simpson index as their estimate of repertoire clonality. Student's t test was used to compare Gini indices, while Pearson correlation assessed associations with tumor size change. The table comes from immuneACCESS by way of TCRdb, which keeps in-frame sequences with V and J called. Part of the clones is missing from these tables; in studies checked, under half for an unresolved V gene and the rest for unknown reasons. D and trimming were read from the DNA, whereas the V and J calls and clone size are those reported in that table. This sample lists 10,000 to 15,000 clones; approximately 66% were detected once. The ten largest account for about 2.4% of the sample.

Sample: PBMCs, taken before nivolumab (anti-PD-1) treatment. This receptor was taken from a person aged 40 to 85 with oral cavity squamous cell carcinoma.

The bases are TGTGCCTGCGAGAAGGACAGGGCTGGGCCCTATAATTCACCCCTCCACTTT. It is translated as CACEKDRAGPYNSPLHF. The chain is assembled from TRBV2 and TRBJ1-6, with TRBD1 identical over 8 junction bases. The germline V gene provides CDR1 SNHLY and CDR2 FYNNEI. Clipping removes 11 bases from V and 2 bases from J, with 14 as the unmatched junction base count. From its cysteine to its phenylalanine, the CDR3 spans 17 amino acids. The sequence is cut down to CDR3 DNA, 51 bases in frame from base 1.